These 26 T cell receptor beta chains came from one sample sequenced in a study of control samples from healthy donors and cancer patients. The method was immunoSEQ multiplex PCR; TCRdb's version includes in-frame clones alone and lacks a portion of them. This sample has roughly 18,000 clones, with under 90% found just once. The sequenced sample consisted of PBMCs. These receptors were taken from a woman aged 65 to 85 with lung cancer.

This clone was counted between two and nine times. The chain has TRBV4-3 and TRBJ2-7, with D perhaps matching TRBD1 (6 bases). CDR3 length: 16 amino acids. Germline V gene sequence: CDR1 LGHNA, CDR2 YSLEER. V lost 0 bases and J 3 bases, leaving 15 bases between the germline ends. The CDR3 sequence: CASSQEGHQGFYEQYF. The CDR3 DNA is TGCGCCAGCAGCCAAGAGGGCCACCAGGGGTTCTACGAGCAGTACTTC.

The V call is TRBV6-1, the J call TRBJ1-1; D is ambiguous. CDR3 length: 14 residues. CDR1 MNHNS and CDR2 SASEGT come from the germline V gene. The germline V and J ends were trimmed by 1 base and 3 bases, with 9 bases remaining between them. CDR3 sequence reads: CASSEGSGYTEAFF. CDR3 nucleotide sequence: TGTGCCAGCAGTGAAGGCTCTGGGTACACTGAAGCTTTCTTT.

This chain links TRBV27 with TRBJ1-2; TRBD1 matches 8 bases. Germline values: CDR1 MNHEY, CDR2 SMNVEV (reference sequence). Trimming removed 0 bases from V and 2 bases from J; junction bases left unmatched: 8. The CDR3 totals 17 residues. The chain's CDR3 is CASSLSLWTGNNYGYTF. CDR3 DNA sequence: TGTGCCAGCAGTTTATCGTTGTGGACAGGGAACAACTATGGCTACACCTTC.

The CDR3 spells CASSLEATKQYF. CDR3 nucleotide sequence: TGTGCCAGCAGCTTAGAGGCTACGAAACAGTACTTC. The chain couples TRBV7-2 to TRBJ2-7; D uncertain. Germline loops: CDR1 SGHTA, CDR2 FQGNSA. Deletions cut 1 base from V and 10 bases from J, with 11 bases between. The CDR3 runs to 12 residues.

This clone has a single count. The rearrangement uses TRBV11-2 and TRBJ2-5, with TRBD2 matching over 7 bases. J was trimmed by 3 bases and V by 1 base; bases with no gene match: 2. The V gene's germline CDR1 is SGHAT and CDR2 FQNNGV. This CDR3 has 14 residues. The CDR3 region is CASSLVAGKETQYF. CDR3 bases: TGTGCCAGCAGCTTAGTAGCGGGCAAAGAGACCCAGTACTTC.

This CDR3 reads CASSLKGADTEAFF. The CDR3 DNA reads as TGTGCCAGCAGCTTAAAGGGGGCGGACACTGAAGCTTTCTTT. V gene TRBV7-9 combines with J gene TRBJ1-1; 7 bases map to TRBD1. The junction had 3 bases not matched to a gene; V was cut back by 2 bases and J by 3 bases. This CDR3 spans 14 amino acids. Germline V lookup: CDR1 SEHNR, CDR2 FQNEAQ (reference sequence). Drawing the rest from reference TRBV7-9 and TRBJ1-1, the complete variable domain is DTGVSQNPRHKITKRGQNVTFRCDPISEHNRLYWYRQTLGQGPEFLTYFQNEAQLEKSRLLSDRFSAERPKGSFSTLEIQRTEQGDSAMYLCASSLKGADTEAFFGQGTRLTVV.

This clone has more than one count but fewer than ten. The rearrangement joins TRBV30 to TRBJ2-2, with D possibly called TRBD1 or TRBD2 (6 bases each). The germline V gene encodes CDR1 GTSNPN and CDR2 SVGIG (reference sequence). This CDR3 comprises 15 residues. Deletions cut 0 bases from V and 3 bases from J, with 11 bases between. The CDR3 DNA is TGTGCCTGGAGTGTACTGGAGGGGGACACCGGGGAGCTGTTTTTT. Amino acids: CAWSVLEGDTGELFF.

This chain connects TRBV2 to TRBJ1-1; D is uncertain. Germline V lookup: CDR1 SNHLY, CDR2 FYNNEI. V gave up 6 bases and J gave up 0 bases, with 8 bases separating them. This CDR3 spans 13 amino acids. The CDR3 reads CASRGLMNTEAFF. The CDR3 DNA is TGTGCCAGCAGAGGGCTGATGAACACTGAAGCTTTCTTT.

The gene calls are TRBV12-5 and TRBJ2-1; D ambiguous. CDR1 and CDR2 (germline): LGHNT, FRNRAP. CDR3 length equals 13 residues. Trimming stripped 5 bases from V and 4 bases from J, with 9 bases between. The CDR3 is CASGPDEYNEQFF. In DNA form, the CDR3 reads TGTGCTAGTGGTCCGGACGAATACAATGAGCAGTTCTTC.

This chain uses TRBV19 with TRBJ2-7; 9 positions match TRBD1. CDR1 is LNHDA, CDR2 SQIVND, per germline (reference sequence). This CDR3 has 17 amino acids. J was trimmed by 0 bases and V by 3 bases; bases with no gene match: 9. CDR3 nucleotides: TGTGCCAGTAGTATTCGATCCGGACAGGGGTCCTCCTACGAGCAGTACTTC. As protein: CASSIRSGQGSSYEQYF.

This rearrangement joins TRBV28 to TRBJ2-4; the D call may be TRBD1 or TRBD2 (5 bases each). V was shortened by 6 bases and J by 12 bases, with 9 bases between the two germline ends. The CDR3 consists of 10 residues. Germline V lookup: CDR1 MDHEN, CDR2 SYDVKM. The CDR3 is CASSGTHQYF. The CDR3 DNA sequence: TGTGCCAGCAGCGGGACCCATCAGTACTTC. The entire variable domain, with the rest obtained from reference TRBV28 and TRBJ2-4, is as follows: DVKVTQSSRYLVKRTGEKVFLECVQDMDHENMFWYRQDPGLGLRLIYFSYDVKMKEKGDIPEGYSVSREKKERFSLILESASTNQTSMYLCASSGTHQYFGAGTRLSVL.

In nucleotides, the CDR3 is TGTGCCAGCAGCCACCGGGACAGGGGCGTCAATGAGCAGTTCTTC. Translated, it gives CASSHRDRGVNEQFF. The chain links TRBV7-9 to TRBJ2-1; TRBD1 aligns across 10 bases. Germline values: CDR1 SEHNR, CDR2 FQNEAQ (reference sequence). This CDR3 is 15 amino acids long. The ends lost 5 bases at V and 6 bases at J; junction bases unmatched: 7. The full variable domain, its missing parts supplied by reference TRBV7-9 and TRBJ2-1, is DTGVSQNPRHKITKRGQNVTFRCDPISEHNRLYWYRQTLGQGPEFLTYFQNEAQLEKSRLLSDRFSAERPKGSFSTLEIQRTEQGDSAMYLCASSHRDRGVNEQFFGPGTRLTVL.

The chain combines TRBV28 with TRBJ2-1; D assignment may be TRBD1 or TRBD2 (7 bases each). V was cut by 7 bases and J by 0 bases, with 19 bases left in between. This CDR3 contains 17 residues. Germline CDR1 reads MDHEN; CDR2 reads SYDVKM. Here the CDR3 reads CASTAFQGGISYNEQFF. The CDR3 region has the DNA TGTGCCAGCACCGCCTTTCAGGGGGGGATCTCCTACAATGAGCAGTTCTTC.

The V gene is TRBV28, the J gene TRBJ2-5; D is perhaps TRBD1 (5 bases). The germline V gene has CDR1 MDHEN and CDR2 SYDVKM. The CDR3 has 14 residues. The germline V and J ends were trimmed by 3 bases and 4 bases, with 12 bases remaining between them. The CDR3 DNA is TGTGCCAGCAGTTTCGGCAGGGATGGAGAGACCCAGTACTTC. Translated, it gives CASSFGRDGETQYF. The full variable domain, rest sourced from reference TRBV28 and TRBJ2-5, is DVKVTQSSRYLVKRTGEKVFLECVQDMDHENMFWYRQDPGLGLRLIYFSYDVKMKEKGDIPEGYSVSREKKERFSLILESASTNQTSMYLCASSFGRDGETQYFGPGTRLLVL.

This chain joins TRBV6-5 and TRBJ1-2; no clear D gene. Germline V gene data show CDR1 as MNHEY and CDR2 as SVGAGI. V lost 9 bases and J 5 bases, leaving 16 bases between the germline ends. This CDR3 contains 13 residues. CDR3 protein: CASLLDGSYGYTF. DNA of the CDR3: TGTGCCAGTCTTTTAGACGGTTCTTATGGCTACACCTTC.

The chain uses TRBV18 and TRBJ2-2; D is possibly TRBD2 (5 bases). CDR3 size: 16 residues. V was cut by 4 bases and J by 1 base, with 13 bases left in between. CDR1 is KGHSH, CDR2 LQKENI, per germline. The CDR3 loop reads CASSRERLQNTGELFF. The CDR3 nucleotides read TGTGCCAGCTCACGGGAGCGGCTGCAGAACACCGGGGAGCTGTTTTTT.

V gene TRBV5-6 combines with J gene TRBJ1-1, with 8 bases aligning to TRBD1. This CDR3 has 15 amino acids. Germline CDR1 SGHDT, CDR2 YYEEEE. With V trimmed by 6 bases and J by 4 bases, 11 bases remained unmatched. CDR3 nucleotide sequence: TGTGCCAGCAACCCCCTCGACAGGGGAGGCACTGAAGCTTTCTTT. Its translation is CASNPLDRGGTEAFF.

This clone was found once. V usage is TRBV28 and J usage is TRBJ1-3; D is possibly TRBD1 (6 bases). V lost 6 bases and J lost 0, with 18 bases in between. Germline values: CDR1 MDHEN, CDR2 SYDVKM. The CDR3 spans 17 residues. The CDR3 DNA sequence: TGTGCCAGCAGCCCTCCCAACGGACAGCCCTCTGGAAACACCATATATTTT. It codes for CASSPPNGQPSGNTIYF.

This clone was recorded once. V and J are TRBV6-6 and TRBJ2-5; 9 nucleotides align to TRBD2. The ends lost 6 bases at V and 5 bases at J; junction bases unmatched: 13. The CDR3 is 16 amino acids. Germline V CDR1 and CDR2: MNHNY, SVGAGI (reference sequence). The CDR3 reads CASSRISGSVLETQYF. Here the CDR3 DNA reads TGTGCCAGCAGCCGTATTAGCGGGAGCGTCCTTGAGACCCAGTACTTC.

This clone was detected only once. The chain links TRBV14 to TRBJ2-7, with D possibly being TRBD1 or TRBD2 (6 bases each). CDR1 SGHDN and CDR2 FVKESK come from the germline V gene. V was shortened by 5 bases and J by 1 base, with 12 bases between the two germline ends. This CDR3 comprises 14 residues. CDR3 region: CASSFRGASYEQYF. CDR3 nucleotide sequence: TGTGCCAGCAGCTTTAGGGGGGCTTCCTACGAGCAGTACTTC.

CDR3 sequence reads: CASSQDRGAGEAFF. CDR3 DNA sequence: TGCGCCAGCAGCCAAGATCGGGGGGCGGGTGAAGCTTTCTTT. V usage is TRBV4-3 and J usage is TRBJ1-1, with D possibly TRBD1 on 6 matching bases. CDR3 length: 14 residues. V lost 0 bases and J 7 bases, leaving 12 bases between the germline ends. CDR1 and CDR2 (germline): LGHNA, YSLEER.

The chain employs TRBV30 and TRBJ2-7; no reliable D call. With 0 bases removed from V and 1 base from J, the gap between germline ends came to 4 bases. The CDR3 length is 12 residues. Per germline, CDR1 GTSNPN and CDR2 SVGIG (reference sequence). The CDR3 DNA is TGTGCCTGGAGTGTAAGTTCCTACGAGCAGTACTTC. Its translation is CAWSVSSYEQYF.

The rearrangement uses TRBV6-5 and TRBJ2-2, with a weak D call TRBD1 (8 bases). Trimming shortened V by 5 bases and J by 7 bases, and 17 bases separated the two germline ends. Germline V gene data show CDR1 as MNHEY and CDR2 as SVGAGI. The CDR3 runs to 15 residues. CDR3 DNA: TGTGCCAGCAGTCAGCTTAACAGGGGGGGCGGGGAGCTGTTTTTT. This gives the protein CASSQLNRGGGELFF.

The J gene is TRBJ2-7, the V gene TRBV27; D may be TRBD1 (7 bases). Germline lookup yields CDR1 MNHEY and CDR2 SMNVEV (reference sequence). With 11 bases removed from V and 4 bases from J, the gap between germline ends came to 21 bases. The CDR3 sequence is 14 residues long. The CDR3 loop is CASRTGDSRYEQYF. DNA of the CDR3: TGTGCCTCACGTACGGGGGACAGTCGATACGAGCAGTACTTC.

The CDR3 coding sequence is TGTGCCAGCAGCCCAGGAACCACAGATACGCAGTATTTT. Its translation: CASSPGTTDTQYF. The chain couples TRBV11-3 to TRBJ2-3, with D hard to call. Germline V gives CDR1 SGHNT, CDR2 YENEEA. Trimming took 5 bases from V and 2 from J, leaving 8 bases between them. This CDR3 spans 13 amino acids.

This rearrangement joins TRBV7-8 to TRBJ1-5; no reliable D call. This CDR3 contains 12 residues. The V end was cut by 5 bases, the J end by 5 bases, with 7 bases between. Germline CDR1 is SGHVS and CDR2 is FQNEAQ. The CDR3 protein is CASSVSYQPQHF. DNA of the CDR3: TGTGCCAGCAGCGTATCGTATCAGCCCCAGCATTTT.